This TCR beta chain was retrieved from a study of T cell responses to AZD1222 COVID-19 vaccine. The data were produced by immunoSEQ multiplex PCR, yet TCRdb's version contains in-frame clones alone and is incomplete. The table shows about 150,000 clones, with 92% occurring only once. Regarding the study as a whole: There were mostly white British donors and more females than males, and clonal diversity was possibly underestimated. The study found Spike-specific TCR breadth and depth rose after two AZD1222 doses. Unmutated regions of variants are reportedly targeted by nearly half of spike-specific TCRs.

This clone was seen a few times. The antigen is unknown. This CDR3 has 11 residues. V shed 6 bases and J shed 3 bases, with 9 bases lying between them. CDR1 is SQVTM and CDR2 is ANQGSEA in the germline V gene. This TCR derives from an adult in good health. The rearrangement links TRBV29-1 to TRBJ2-7, with D tentatively TRBD2 (5 bases). The sequenced sample was peripheral blood, obtained on day 0 of AZD1222 vaccination. The CDR3 region is CSVASSYEQYF. Here the CDR3 DNA reads TGCAGCGTCGCTAGCAGCTACGAGCAGTACTTC.